This T cell receptor (beta chain) comes out of a study of blood T cells in healthy people across ages. Whole-study findings and limits: Both naive CD4+ cell counts and diversity were greater in long-lived donors than in aged donors. A roughly linear fall in TCR beta diversity per million T cells was seen with increasing age.

As to this clonotype: The antigen is unknown.

Aged roughly 6 to 90, donors were systemically healthy Caucasians from Russia. Primers used in a second PCR of about 7 to 12 cycles were a sample-barcoded 5' primer and a J-beta primer mix. Each CDR3 protein is one row after TCRdb ran MiXCR on the 5' RACE reads. The profile shows roughly 1.4 million distinct CDR3 sequences, 59% of them singletons. V was shortened by 8 bases and J by 1 base, with 8 bases between the two germline ends. Germline V gene lookup returns CDR1 DFQATT and CDR2 SNEGSKA (reference sequence). The CDR3 contains 11 residues. The source of this sequence is a man between 18 and 35 years old in good health. The chain joins TRBV20-1 to TRBJ2-5; D remains unclear. Sequenced: blood. The CDR3 DNA reads as TGCAGTACAGCGTTCCAAGAGACCCAGTACTTC. It yields the protein CSTAFQETQYF.